The clone carrying this T cell receptor beta chain was picked up many times. Other DNA sequences in the sample encode the same CDR3. The CDR3 contains 14 residues. V was cut by 2 bases and J by 1 base, with 7 bases left in between. The V gene's germline CDR1 is LGHDT and CDR2 YNNKEL (reference sequence). The data were obtained in a study of blood T cell repertoires in COVID-19. In the study overall: Spain, Italy and the United States supplied samples that represented acute and convalescent COVID-19. In each case, the material was cDNA or gDNA derived from T cells, B-cell-depleted T cells, or PBMCs.

Per the authors' pipeline: It was from reference gene primer amplification that nucleated cell counts were estimated. Assay: immunoSEQ multiplex PCR; the TCRdb copy retains only in-frame clones and omits some. V and J calls and clone size are those listed in that table; D and trimming were worked out from the DNA. The sample consists of about 220,000 clones, around 84% of them appearing once. The sample was peripheral blood. This sequence was found in an older woman who had recovered from COVID-19. The chain uses TRBV3-1 (or the pseudogene TRBV3-2) and TRBJ2-3; D remains unclear. The CDR3 nucleotides read TGTGCCAGCAGCCAAATCAGCGGCACAGATACGCAGTATTTT. Protein sequence: CASSQISGTDTQYF.